The 20 T cell receptor beta chains in this list originate from one sample, sequenced in a study of shared T cell receptors in the human thymus. Sequencing was performed with immunoSEQ multiplex PCR; in TCRdb, only in-frame clones are kept and a portion is missing. The table lists some 640,000 clones, over 75% of them singletons. The data also belong to a second study, concerning human thymus T cells.

Sequencing input: thymocytes. These receptors originate from a boy younger than two with a congenital heart defect.

The rearrangement joins TRBV10-3 to TRBJ2-2; tentative D call: TRBD2 (6 bases). Germline V CDR1 and CDR2: ENHRY, SYGVKD. The CDR3 totals 18 residues. Trimming pared 4 bases from V and 4 bases from J, leaving 22 bases between. CDR3 nucleotides: TGTGCCATCAGTGTAAAAATGGCGGCGGGGTGTGGCACCGGGGAGCTGTTTTTT. This encodes CAISVKMAAGCGTGELFF.

The chain combines TRBV28 with TRBJ1-3; D gene ambiguous. The CDR3 is 14 amino acids. V shed 3 bases and J shed 2 bases, with 8 bases lying between them. The germline V gene encodes CDR1 MDHEN and CDR2 SYDVKM. CDR3 DNA sequence: TGTGCCAGCAGTTTCGCCGGGACTGGAAACACCATATATTTT. This sequence encodes CASSFAGTGNTIYF.

The J gene is TRBJ2-4, the V gene TRBV4-3, with 10 positions matching TRBD2. The CDR3 totals 16 residues. The germline V gene has CDR1 LGHNA and CDR2 YSLEER. V was pared by 2 bases and J by 1 base, with 2 bases of the junction left unmatched. In DNA form, the CDR3 reads TGCGCCAGCAGCCAAAAGACTAGCGGGGCCAAAAACATTCAGTACTTC. It is translated as CASSQKTSGAKNIQYF.

The chain links TRBV5-8 to TRBJ2-4; D call uncertain. V lost 4 bases and J lost 0, with 11 bases in between. In germline, CDR1 is SGHTS, CDR2 YDEGEE. The CDR3 has 15 residues. The CDR3 sequence: CASSLSLLAKNIQYF. The CDR3 coding sequence is TGTGCCAGCAGCCTGAGTCTCCTAGCCAAAAACATTCAGTACTTC.

The DNA of the CDR3 is TGTGCCACCAGACGCGGGGGGGCGTATAATTCACCCCTCCACTTT. Its translation: CATRRGGAYNSPLHF. J is TRBJ1-6 and V is TRBV28; possibly TRBD1 for D (6 bases). The germline V gene encodes CDR1 MDHEN and CDR2 SYDVKM. Trimming cost V 10 bases and J 4 bases, with 17 bases left between them. There are 15 residues in the CDR3.

V is TRBV10-2 and J is TRBJ1-5; the match to TRBD1 covers 8 bases. The CDR3 is 15 residues long. CDR1 and CDR2 (germline): WSHSY, SAAADI. The V and J ends lost 2 bases and 1 base, in that order; junction bases with no gene match: 1. In DNA form, the CDR3 reads TGCGCCAGCAGTGAGACAGGGGGGAGCAATCAGCCCCAGCATTTT. It yields the protein CASSETGGSNQPQHF.

This sequence joins TRBV7-9 and TRBJ2-5, with D tentatively TRBD2 (6 bases). This CDR3 comprises 18 residues. V was trimmed by 5 bases and J by 4 bases, leaving 26 bases between them. Germline CDR1 SEHNR, CDR2 FQNEAQ (reference sequence). The CDR3 loop is CASSLRIGREEGRETQYF. The CDR3 nucleotides are TGTGCCAGCAGCCTTAGAATAGGGCGAGAGGAGGGCCGAGAGACCCAGTACTTC.

The CDR3 loop reads CASRGTGGYGYTF. The CDR3 DNA reads as TGTGCCAGCAGAGGAACAGGGGGCTATGGCTACACCTTC. This chain uses TRBV5-4 with TRBJ1-2; TRBD1 matches at 8 bases. Germline lookup yields CDR1 SGHNT and CDR2 YYREEE (reference sequence). The CDR3 is 13 residues long. Germline trimming cut 5 bases from V and 4 bases from J; bases unmatched to any gene: 4.

Here the CDR3 DNA reads TGTGCCAGCAGCCGTACGACAGGTCTACCCTACGAGCAGTACTTC. Translated: CASSRTTGLPYEQYF. The V gene is TRBV4-2, the J gene TRBJ2-7; D is perhaps TRBD1 (6 bases). Germline V gene data show CDR1 as LGHNA and CDR2 as YNFKEQ. The CDR3 extends over 15 amino acids. V was trimmed by 4 bases and J by 2 bases, leaving 15 bases between them.

This rearrangement joins TRBV28 to TRBJ1-6; possibly TRBD1 for D (5 bases). Germline assignment: CDR1 MDHEN and CDR2 SYDVKM. V lost 5 bases and J lost 5, with 16 bases in between. This CDR3 is 16 amino acids long. This chain's CDR3 is CASSPRAGQHNSPLHF. The CDR3 DNA reads as TGTGCCAGCAGTCCCCGGGCGGGGCAGCATAATTCACCCCTCCACTTT.

The V gene is TRBV14, the J gene TRBJ2-5, with 8 bases that match TRBD2. V lost 6 bases and J lost 5; bases outside the gene matches: 26. The CDR3 has 20 amino acids. The germline V gene has CDR1 SGHDN and CDR2 FVKESK. CDR3 region: CASSLTLNCTTGCGGETQYF. DNA of the CDR3: TGTGCCAGCAGTCTTACCCTCAATTGCACTACAGGTTGCGGGGGGGAGACCCAGTACTTC. Full variable domain (missing parts from reference TRBV14 and TRBJ2-5): EAGVTQFPSHSVIEKGQTVTLRCDPISGHDNLYWYRRVMGKEIKFLLHFVKESKQDESGMPNNRFLAERTGGTYSTLKVQPAELEDSGVYFCASSLTLNCTTGCGGETQYFGPGTRLLVL.

J is TRBJ2-1 and V is TRBV6-1; perhaps TRBD2 as D (5 bases). The germline CDR1 and CDR2 sequences are MNHNS and SASEGT. This CDR3 has 16 amino acids. V was shortened by 0 bases and J by 0 bases, with 9 bases between the two germline ends. CDR3 sequence reads: CASSEAQRVSYNEQFF. The CDR3, as DNA: TGTGCCAGCAGTGAAGCGCAGAGGGTCTCCTACAATGAGCAGTTCTTC.

The chain carries TRBV5-1 and TRBJ2-1; weak D call: TRBD2 (7 bases). Per the germline V gene, CDR1 is SGHRS and CDR2 is YFSETQ. Trimming took off 4 bases at V and 3 bases at J, with 17 bases between the two ends. The CDR3 length is 16 residues. CDR3 amino acids: CASSPNAGALYNEQFF. The CDR3 DNA is TGCGCCAGCAGCCCGAACGCGGGGGCACTCTACAATGAGCAGTTCTTC.

This sequence joins TRBV30 and TRBJ2-1; D is undetermined. This CDR3 contains 15 residues. Germline assignment: CDR1 GTSNPN and CDR2 SVGIG (reference sequence). Trimming cost V 5 bases and J 2 bases, with 16 bases left between them. Here the CDR3 reads CAWRAAVLTYNEQFF. CDR3 coding DNA: TGTGCCTGGCGTGCGGCGGTTCTCACCTACAATGAGCAGTTCTTC.

CDR3 in DNA: TGTGCCAGCAGCATGCTATCCAATGAGCAGTTCTTC. Its protein is CASSMLSNEQFF. The rearrangement uses TRBV11-3 and TRBJ2-1; no firm D call. V lost 5 bases and J 6 bases, leaving 8 bases between the germline ends. CDR3 length: 12 amino acids. In germline, CDR1 is SGHNT, CDR2 YENEEA.

The chain uses TRBV4-3 and TRBJ2-7; D is perhaps TRBD2 (5 bases). The CDR3 totals 17 residues. The germline V gene encodes CDR1 LGHNA and CDR2 YSLEER. V shed 2 bases and J shed 5 bases, with 22 bases lying between them. The DNA of the CDR3 is TGCGCCAGCAGCCAACGCCCTCGCCCATCGGGGTTTAACGAGCAGTACTTC. Encoded protein: CASSQRPRPSGFNEQYF.

In this sample, this clone turned up once. The chain carries TRBV28 and TRBJ2-3, with D maybe TRBD1 (5 bases). This CDR3 is 15 amino acids long. Germline assignment: CDR1 MDHEN and CDR2 SYDVKM. V dropped 3 bases and J dropped 2 bases, with 12 bases sitting between them. CDR3 DNA sequence: TGTGCCAGCAGTTTGGGGCAGGGTCACACAGATACGCAGTATTTT. It translates to CASSLGQGHTDTQYF.

The V call is TRBV14, the J call TRBJ1-2; TRBD1 might be the D (6 bases). V shed 1 base and J shed 5 bases, with 17 bases lying between them. The CDR3 runs 16 residues. The germline gives CDR1 SGHDN, CDR2 FVKESK. CDR3 sequence (DNA): TGTGCCAGCAGCCAAGCAGAGTTTGGACAGCTTTATGGCTACACCTTC. Its translation is CASSQAEFGQLYGYTF.

This chain uses TRBV6-5 with TRBJ2-5; 8 bases line up with TRBD1. Germline V CDR1 and CDR2: MNHEY, SVGAGI. Losses at the gene ends were 6 bases for V and 2 bases for J; bases not matched to a gene: 5. CDR3 size: 14 residues. The CDR3 DNA sequence: TGTGCCAGCAGCTGGACAGGGCTACAAGAGACCCAGTACTTC. Translation: CASSWTGLQETQYF.

The chain couples TRBV5-1 to TRBJ2-1, with TRBD2 identical over 10 bases. Trimming cost V 4 bases and J 4 bases; bases outside gene matches: 5. Per germline, CDR1 SGHRS and CDR2 YFSETQ. This CDR3 has 15 residues. CDR3 sequence (DNA): TGCGCCAGCAGCGTTACTAGCGGGGTATACAATGAGCAGTTCTTC. This translates into CASSVTSGVYNEQFF. Full variable domain (remainder filled in from reference TRBV5-1 and TRBJ2-1): KAGVTQTPRYLIKTRGQQVTLSCSPISGHRSVSWYQQTPGQGLQFLFEYFSETQRNKGNFPGRFSGRQFSNSRSEMNVSTLELGDSALYLCASSVTSGVYNEQFFGPGTRLTVL.